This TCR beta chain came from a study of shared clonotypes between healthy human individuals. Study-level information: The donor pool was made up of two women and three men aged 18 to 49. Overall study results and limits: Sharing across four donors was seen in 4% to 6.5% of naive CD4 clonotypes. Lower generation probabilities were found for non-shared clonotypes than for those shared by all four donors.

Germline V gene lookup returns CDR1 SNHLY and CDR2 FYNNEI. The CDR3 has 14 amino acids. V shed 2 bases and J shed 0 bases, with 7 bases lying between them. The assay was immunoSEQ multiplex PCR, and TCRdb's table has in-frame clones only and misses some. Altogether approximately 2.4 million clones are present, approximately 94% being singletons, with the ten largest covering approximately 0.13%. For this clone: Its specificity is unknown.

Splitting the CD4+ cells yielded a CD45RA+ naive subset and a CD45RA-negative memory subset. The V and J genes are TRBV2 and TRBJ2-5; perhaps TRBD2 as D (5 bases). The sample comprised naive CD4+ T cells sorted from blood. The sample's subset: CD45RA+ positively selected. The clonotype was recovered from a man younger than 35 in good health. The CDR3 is CASSETGNQETQYF. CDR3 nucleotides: TGTGCCAGCAGTGAAACCGGGAACCAAGAGACCCAGTACTTC.